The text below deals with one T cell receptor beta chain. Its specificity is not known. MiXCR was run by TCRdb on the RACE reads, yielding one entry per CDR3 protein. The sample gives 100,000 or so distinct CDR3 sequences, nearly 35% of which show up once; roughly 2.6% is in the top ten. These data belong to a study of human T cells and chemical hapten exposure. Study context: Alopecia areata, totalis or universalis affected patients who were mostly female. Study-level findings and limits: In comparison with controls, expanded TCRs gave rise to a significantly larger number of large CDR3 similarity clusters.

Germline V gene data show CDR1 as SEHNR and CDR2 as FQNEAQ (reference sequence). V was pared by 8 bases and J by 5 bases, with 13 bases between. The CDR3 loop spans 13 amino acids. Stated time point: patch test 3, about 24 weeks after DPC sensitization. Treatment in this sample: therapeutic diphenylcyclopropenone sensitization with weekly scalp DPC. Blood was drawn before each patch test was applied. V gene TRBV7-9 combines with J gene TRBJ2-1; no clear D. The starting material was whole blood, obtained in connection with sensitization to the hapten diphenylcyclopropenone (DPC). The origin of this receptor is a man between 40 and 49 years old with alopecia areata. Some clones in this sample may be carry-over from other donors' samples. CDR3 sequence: CASYLIVDNEQFF. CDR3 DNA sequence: TGTGCCAGCTACCTAATTGTGGACAATGAGCAGTTCTTC.